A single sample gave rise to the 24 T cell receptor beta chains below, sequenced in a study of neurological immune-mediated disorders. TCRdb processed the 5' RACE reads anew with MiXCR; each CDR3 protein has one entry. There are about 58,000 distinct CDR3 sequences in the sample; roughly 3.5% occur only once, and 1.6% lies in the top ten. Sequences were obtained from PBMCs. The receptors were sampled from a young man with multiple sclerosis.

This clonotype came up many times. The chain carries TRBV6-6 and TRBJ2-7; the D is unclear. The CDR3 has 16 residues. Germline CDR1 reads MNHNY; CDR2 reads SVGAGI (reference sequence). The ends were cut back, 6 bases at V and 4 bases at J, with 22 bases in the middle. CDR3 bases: TGTGCCAGCAGCCAGACCCGAGGCGGCAGCGAATACGAGCAGTACTTC. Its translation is CASSQTRGGSEYEQYF.

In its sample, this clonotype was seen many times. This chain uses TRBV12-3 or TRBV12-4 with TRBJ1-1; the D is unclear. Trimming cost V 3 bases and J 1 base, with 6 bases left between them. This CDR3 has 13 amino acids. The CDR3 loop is CASSFAENTEAFF. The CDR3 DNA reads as TGTGCCAGCAGTTTTGCGGAGAACACTGAAGCTTTCTTT.

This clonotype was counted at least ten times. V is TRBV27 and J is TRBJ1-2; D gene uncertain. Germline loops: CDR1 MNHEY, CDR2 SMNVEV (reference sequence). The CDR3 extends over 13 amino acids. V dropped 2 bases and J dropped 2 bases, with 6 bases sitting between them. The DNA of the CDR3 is TGTGCCAGCAGTTTAAACGGAAACTATGGCTACACCTTC. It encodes CASSLNGNYGYTF.

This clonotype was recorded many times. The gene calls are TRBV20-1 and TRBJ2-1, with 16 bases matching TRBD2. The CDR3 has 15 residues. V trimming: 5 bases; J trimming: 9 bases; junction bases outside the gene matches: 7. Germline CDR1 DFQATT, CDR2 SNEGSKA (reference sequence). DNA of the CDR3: TGCAGTGCTCAATCCGGGACTAGCGGGAGGGGTGAGCAGTTCTTC. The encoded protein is CSAQSGTSGRGEQFF.

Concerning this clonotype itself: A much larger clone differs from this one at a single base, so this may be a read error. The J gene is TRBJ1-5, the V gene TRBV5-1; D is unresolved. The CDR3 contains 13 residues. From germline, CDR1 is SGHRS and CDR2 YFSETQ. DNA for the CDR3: TGCGCCAGCAGAGGTCCCCCGGAGGAGCCCCAGAATTTT. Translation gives CASRGPPEEPQNF.

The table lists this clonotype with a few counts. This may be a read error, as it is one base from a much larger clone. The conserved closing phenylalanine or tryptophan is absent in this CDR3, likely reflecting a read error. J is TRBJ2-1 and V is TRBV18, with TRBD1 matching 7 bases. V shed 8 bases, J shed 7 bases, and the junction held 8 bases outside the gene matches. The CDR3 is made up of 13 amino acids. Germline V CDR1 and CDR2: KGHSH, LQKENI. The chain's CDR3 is CASPYRGRNEQFY. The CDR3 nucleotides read TGTGCCAGCCCCTACAGGGGCCGAAATGAGCAGTTCTAC.

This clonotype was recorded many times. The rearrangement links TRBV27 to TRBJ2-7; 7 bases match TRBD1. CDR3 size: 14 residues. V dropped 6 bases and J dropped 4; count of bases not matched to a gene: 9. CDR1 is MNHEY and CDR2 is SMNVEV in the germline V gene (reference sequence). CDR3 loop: CASSHSGQQYEQYF. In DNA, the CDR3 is TGTGCCAGCAGCCACTCGGGACAGCAGTACGAGCAGTACTTC.

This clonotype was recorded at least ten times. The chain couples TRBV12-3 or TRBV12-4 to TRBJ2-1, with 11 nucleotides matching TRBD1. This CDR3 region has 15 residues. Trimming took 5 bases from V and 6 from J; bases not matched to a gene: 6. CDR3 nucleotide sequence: TGTGCCAGCAGTCCCGGGACAGGGGGAACCAATGAGCAGTTCTTC. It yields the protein CASSPGTGGTNEQFF.

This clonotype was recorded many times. CDR3 sequence reads: CSATGSETQYF. CDR3 nucleotide sequence: TGCAGTGCTACAGGGTCGGAGACCCAGTACTTC. The chain uses TRBV20-1 and TRBJ2-5, with a tentative D call TRBD1 (5 bases). In germline, CDR1 is DFQATT, CDR2 SNEGSKA (reference sequence). This CDR3 is built from 11 residues. Deletions cut 4 bases from V and 5 bases from J, with 8 bases between.

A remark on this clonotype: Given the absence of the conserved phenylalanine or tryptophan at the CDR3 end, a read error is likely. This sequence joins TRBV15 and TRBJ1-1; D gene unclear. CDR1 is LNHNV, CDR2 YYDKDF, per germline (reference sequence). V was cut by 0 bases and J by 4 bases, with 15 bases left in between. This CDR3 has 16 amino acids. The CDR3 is CATSRDGRGATTEAFN. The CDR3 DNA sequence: TGTGCCACCAGCAGAGATGGACGAGGAGCCACCACTGAAGCTTTCAAT.

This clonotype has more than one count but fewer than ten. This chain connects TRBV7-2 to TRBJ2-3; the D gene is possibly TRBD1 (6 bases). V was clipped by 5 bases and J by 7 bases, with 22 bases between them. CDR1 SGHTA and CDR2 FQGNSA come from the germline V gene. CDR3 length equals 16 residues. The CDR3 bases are TGTGCCAGCAGCCCCCTTAGCGCAGGGGAGACTAATACGCAGTATTTT. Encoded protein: CASSPLSAGETNTQYF.

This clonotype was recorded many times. The CDR3 reads CATHPGTGYGYTF. DNA for the CDR3: TGTGCCACCCATCCCGGGACAGGGTATGGCTACACCTTC. This chain uses TRBV28 with TRBJ1-2; 9 bases match TRBD1. The V and J ends lost 10 bases and 5 bases, in that order; junction bases with no gene match: 8. Per germline, CDR1 MDHEN and CDR2 SYDVKM. The CDR3 totals 13 residues.

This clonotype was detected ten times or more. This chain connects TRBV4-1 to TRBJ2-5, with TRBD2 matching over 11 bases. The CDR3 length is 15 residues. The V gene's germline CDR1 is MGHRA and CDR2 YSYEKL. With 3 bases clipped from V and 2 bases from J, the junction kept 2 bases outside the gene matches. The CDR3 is CASSQGTSGQETQYF. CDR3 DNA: TGCGCCAGCAGCCAGGGGACTAGCGGTCAAGAGACCCAGTACTTC.

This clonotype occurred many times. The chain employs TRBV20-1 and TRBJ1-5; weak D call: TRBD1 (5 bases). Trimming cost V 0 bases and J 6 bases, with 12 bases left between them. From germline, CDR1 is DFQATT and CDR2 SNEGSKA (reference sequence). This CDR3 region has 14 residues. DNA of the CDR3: TGCAGTGCTAGAGAAGGGGTAGGGTCTCAGCCCCAGCATTTT. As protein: CSAREGVGSQPQHF.

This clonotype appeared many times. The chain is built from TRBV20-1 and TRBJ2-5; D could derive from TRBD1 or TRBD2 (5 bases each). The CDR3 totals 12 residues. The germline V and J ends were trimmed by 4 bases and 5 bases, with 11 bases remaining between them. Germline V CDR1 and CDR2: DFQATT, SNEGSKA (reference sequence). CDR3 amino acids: CSATWDAETQYF. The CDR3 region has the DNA TGCAGTGCTACGTGGGACGCGGAGACCCAGTACTTC.

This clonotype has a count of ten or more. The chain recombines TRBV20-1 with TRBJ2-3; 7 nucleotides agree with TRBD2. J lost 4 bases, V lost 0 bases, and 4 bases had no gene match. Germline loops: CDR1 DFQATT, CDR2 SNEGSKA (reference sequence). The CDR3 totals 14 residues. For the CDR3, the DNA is TGCAGTGCTAGAGATCCTAGCGGCTCAGATACGCAGTATTTT. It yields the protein CSARDPSGSDTQYF.

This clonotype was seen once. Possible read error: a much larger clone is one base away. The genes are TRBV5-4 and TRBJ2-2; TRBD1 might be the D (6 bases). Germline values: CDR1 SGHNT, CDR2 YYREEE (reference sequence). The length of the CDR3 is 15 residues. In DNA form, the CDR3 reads TGTGCCAGCACCACCGGGACACTAAACACCGGGGAGCAGTTTTTT. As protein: CASTTGTLNTGEQFF. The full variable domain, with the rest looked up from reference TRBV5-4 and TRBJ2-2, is ETGVTQSPTHLIKTRGQQVTLRCSSQSGHNTVSWYQQALGQGPQFIFQYYREEENGRGNFPPRFSGLQFPNYSSELNVNALELDDSALYLCASTTGTLNTGEQFFGEGSRLTVL.

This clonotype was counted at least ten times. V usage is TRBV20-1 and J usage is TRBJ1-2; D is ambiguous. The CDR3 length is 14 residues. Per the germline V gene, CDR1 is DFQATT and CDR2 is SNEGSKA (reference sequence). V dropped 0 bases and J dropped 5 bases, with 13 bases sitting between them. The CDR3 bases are TGCAGTGCTAGAGATCCCAGAGGAGGGTATGGCTACACCTTC. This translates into CSARDPRGGYGYTF.

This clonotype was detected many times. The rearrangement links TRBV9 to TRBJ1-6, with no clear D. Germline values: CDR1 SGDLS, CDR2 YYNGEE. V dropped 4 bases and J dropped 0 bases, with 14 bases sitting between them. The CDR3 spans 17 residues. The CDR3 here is CASSPEGSSSYNSPLHF. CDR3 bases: TGTGCCAGCAGCCCCGAGGGCAGCAGCTCCTATAATTCACCCCTCCACTTT. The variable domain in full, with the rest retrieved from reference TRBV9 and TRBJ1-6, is DSGVTQTPKHLITATGQRVTLRCSPRSGDLSVYWYQQSLDQGLQFLIQYYNGEERAKGNILERFSAQQFPDLHSELNLSSLELGDSALYFCASSPEGSSSYNSPLHFGNGTRLTVT.

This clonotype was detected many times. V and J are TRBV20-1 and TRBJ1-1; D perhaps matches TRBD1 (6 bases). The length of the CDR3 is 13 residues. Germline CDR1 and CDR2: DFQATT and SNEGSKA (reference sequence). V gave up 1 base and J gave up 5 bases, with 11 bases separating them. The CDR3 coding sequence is TGCAGTGCTAGAGCACGCAGGGGAACTGAAGCTTTCTTT. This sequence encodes CSARARRGTEAFF.

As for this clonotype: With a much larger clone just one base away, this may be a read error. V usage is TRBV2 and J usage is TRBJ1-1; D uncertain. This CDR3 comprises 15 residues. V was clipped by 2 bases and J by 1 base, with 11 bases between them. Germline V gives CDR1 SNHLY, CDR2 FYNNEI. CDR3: CASSERSMGNTEAFF. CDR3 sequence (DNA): TGTGCCAGCAGTGAACGCTCCATGGGGAACACTGAAGCTTTCTTT.

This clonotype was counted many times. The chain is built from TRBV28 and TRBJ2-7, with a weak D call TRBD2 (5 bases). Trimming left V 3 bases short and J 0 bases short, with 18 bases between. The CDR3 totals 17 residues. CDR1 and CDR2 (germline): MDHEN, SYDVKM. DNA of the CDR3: TGTGCCAGCAGTTTTTCTCGTAGCTCGGGAAACTCCTACGAGCAGTACTTC. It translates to CASSFSRSSGNSYEQYF.

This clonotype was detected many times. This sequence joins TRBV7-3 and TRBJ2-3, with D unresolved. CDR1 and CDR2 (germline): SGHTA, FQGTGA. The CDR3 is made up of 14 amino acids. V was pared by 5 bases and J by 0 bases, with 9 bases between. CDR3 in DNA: TGTGCCAGCAGCACCACCGGGAGCACAGATACGCAGTATTTT. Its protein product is CASSTTGSTDTQYF.

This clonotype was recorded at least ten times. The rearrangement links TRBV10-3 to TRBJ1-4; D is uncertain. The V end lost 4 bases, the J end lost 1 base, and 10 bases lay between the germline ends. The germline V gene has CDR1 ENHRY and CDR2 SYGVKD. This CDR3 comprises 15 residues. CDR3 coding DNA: TGTGCCATCAGTGCCCAGATCGGAACTAATGAAAAACTGTTTTTT. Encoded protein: CAISAQIGTNEKLFF.